This record looks at one TCR beta chain sequence and its context. The data belong to a study of blood T cell repertoires in COVID-19. Study-wide background: Samples of COVID-19 (acute and convalescent) were obtained from the United States, Italy and Spain.

Generated by immunoSEQ multiplex PCR, the TCRdb table keeps only in-frame clones and is missing some. The table has about 140,000 clones, about 83% seen once. The Seattle site enrolled patients during active infection and followed them longitudinally. The germline CDR1 and CDR2 sequences are SGHDT and YYEEEE. CDR3 length equals 16 residues. V gave up 0 bases and J gave up 3 bases, with 13 bases separating them. The chain recombines TRBV5-6 with TRBJ2-1, with D perhaps matching TRBD2 (6 bases). What was sequenced was peripheral blood. The receptor comes from a man under 40 with COVID-19, enrolled during active disease. CDR3 residues: CASSLGAGLDYNEQFF. CDR3 DNA sequence: TGTGCCAGCAGCTTGGGGGCGGGGTTGGACTACAATGAGCAGTTCTTC.